The clone carrying this T cell receptor (beta chain) was picked up a small number of times. In germline, CDR1 is KGHDR, CDR2 SFDVKD. This CDR3 is 14 amino acids long. TCRdb ran MiXCR on the PCR reads and lists one entry per CDR3 protein. Of some 15,000 distinct CDR3 sequences listed, approximately 52% are singletons. This entry comes from a study of tumor-infiltrating lymphocytes in oesophageal squamous cell carcinoma. The chain carries TRBV24-1 and TRBJ2-7, with TRBD1 matching over 7 bases. Matching the DNA end better, TRBJ2-1 makes the J call doubtful. Sequenced material: esophageal tumor tissue. The clonotype was recovered from a female donor with esophageal squamous cell carcinoma. CDR3 in DNA: TGTGCCACCAGTGATGGGACAGCCTACAATGAGCAGTTCTTC. As protein: CATSDGTAYNEQFF.